The 9 T cell receptor beta chains below were found in one sample sequenced in a study of T cells expressing NK-cell markers (dated by TCRdb to about 2020). The library came from 5' RACE. The run used an Illumina HiSeq 2000. With the reads reprocessed by TCRdb, a single entry stands for each CDR3 protein sequence and no DNA is reported. The sample's table covers over 350,000 distinct CDR3 sequences. Clones ranked in the top ten supply around 11% of the sample. The sequencing sample was made of blood T cells: a sorted CD56 or NKG2C T cell subset, CD4+ or CD8+ T cells, or bulk PBMC T cells (not recorded which). All receptors derive from a woman between 45 and 60 years old in good health. Donor details come from another sample of the same person, matched by shared clones.

The chain uses TRBV7-7 and TRBJ2-5; checking the TCRdb D call of TRBD1 is not possible without DNA. This CDR3 is built from 15 residues. Germline V gives CDR1 SSHAT, CDR2 FNYEAQ (reference sequence). The CDR3 is CASSLGGQRQETQYF.

This chain connects TRBV4-1 to TRBJ1-5. There are 13 residues in the CDR3. CDR1 and CDR2 from the germline V gene are MGHRA and YSYEKL. This chain's CDR3 is CASSQLVGQPQHF.

The chain links TRBV29-1 to TRBJ2-3; the TRBD2 assignment by TCRdb is unverifiable without DNA. CDR1 is SQVTM and CDR2 is ANQGSEA in the germline V gene. This CDR3 contains 15 residues. The CDR3 here is CSAGTSGMEADTQYF.

This chain joins TRBV12-3 or TRBV12-4 and TRBJ2-5. CDR3 size: 13 residues. CDR3 loop: CASSKDGQETQYF.

The CDR3 region is CASSTRTGKHTEAFF. J is TRBJ1-1 and V is TRBV14; TCRdb's D call, TRBD1, is unchecked because there is no DNA. The CDR3 consists of 15 residues. CDR1 SGHDN and CDR2 FVKESK come from the germline V gene.

This chain links TRBV4-1 with TRBJ2-5; TCRdb's D call, TRBD1, is unchecked because there is no DNA. The V gene's germline CDR1 is MGHRA and CDR2 YSYEKL. The CDR3 spans 15 residues. CDR3 amino acids: CASSQSNFPGETQYF.

The gene calls are TRBV20-1 and TRBJ2-3; TCRdb picks TRBD2, but there is no DNA to check that call. Looked up from germline, CDR1 is DFQATT and CDR2 is SNEGSKA (reference sequence). The CDR3 has 14 amino acids. CDR3 sequence: CSAREGRTTGTQYF.

The genes are TRBV12-3 or TRBV12-4 and TRBJ2-1; TCRdb calls TRBD1, which cannot be checked without DNA. This CDR3 is built from 15 residues. CDR3: CASSLPQGRDNEQFF.

V and J are TRBV3-1 and TRBJ1-2. In germline, CDR1 is LGHDT, CDR2 YNNKEL (reference sequence). The CDR3 length is 14 residues. CDR3 in amino acids: CASSQEQQIYGYTF.